These 5 T cell receptor beta chains originate from one sample sequenced in a study of response to subunit inactivated influenza vaccine. One entry per CDR3 protein results from TCRdb running MiXCR on the RT-PCR reads. The sample lists 700,000 to 800,000 distinct CDR3 sequences; less than 20% were seen once. The input for sequencing was PBMCs from blood, taken around 5 days after vaccination. The receptors here all came from a man aged 50-59 years who received an inactivated influenza vaccine.

The CDR3 bases are TGTGCCAGCAGAATTCGGGGGGCCCCTACCCCCCACAATGAGCAGTTCTTC. This codes for CASRIRGAPTPHNEQFF. The chain links TRBV2 to TRBJ2-1; TRBD2 is a possible D gene (7 bases). CDR1 and CDR2 from the germline V gene are SNHLY and FYNNEI. The CDR3 is 17 amino acids. Trimming removed 6 bases from V and 5 bases from J, with 23 bases in between.

This clonotype was seen more than once but under ten times. The genes are TRBV7-2 and TRBJ2-7; TRBD1 is a possible D gene (5 bases). This CDR3 has 15 residues. Per germline, CDR1 SGHTA and CDR2 FQGNSA. V lost 1 base to trimming and J lost 7 bases, with 17 bases between them. This CDR3 reads CASSLGAGKVWEQYF. Written as DNA, the CDR3 is TGTGCCAGCAGCTTAGGGGCAGGGAAAGTATGGGAGCAGTACTTC.

There are many counts of this clonotype. The gene calls are TRBV28 and TRBJ2-7; D gene unclear. Trimming left V 7 bases short and J 3 bases short, with 16 bases between. The germline gives CDR1 MDHEN, CDR2 SYDVKM. This CDR3 region has 14 residues. The CDR3 nucleotides are TGTGCCAGCACACGGACGAGTCAGGTCTACGAGCAGTACTTC. This translates into CASTRTSQVYEQYF. Full variable domain (remainder filled in from reference TRBV28 and TRBJ2-7): DVKVTQSSRYLVKRTGEKVFLECVQDMDHENMFWYRQDPGLGLRLIYFSYDVKMKEKGDIPEGYSVSREKKERFSLILESASTNQTSMYLCASTRTSQVYEQYFGPGTRLTVT.

This clonotype came up a few times. This rearrangement joins TRBV12-3 or TRBV12-4 to TRBJ2-7; 8 bases match TRBD1. Trimming cost V 5 bases and J 7 bases; bases outside gene matches: 13. The CDR3 runs to 15 residues. The CDR3 nucleotides read TGTGCCAGCAGTACCGGGGCGACAGGGGCGGGTGAGCAGTACTTC. This sequence encodes CASSTGATGAGEQYF.

This clonotype was counted only a few times. V usage is TRBV7-2 and J usage is TRBJ2-3; D possibly corresponds to TRBD1 (7 bases). V lost 4 bases and J lost 9, with 17 bases in between. Germline CDR1 and CDR2: SGHTA and FQGNSA. This CDR3 has 14 residues. CDR3 sequence: CASSSTRGLGTQYF. The CDR3 DNA reads as TGTGCCAGCAGCTCGACTAGGGGGCTAGGAACGCAGTATTTT.